The T cell receptor (beta chain) described here comes from a study of CD8+CD57+ T cells in acquired aplastic anemia. The overall study: DNA recovered from sorted CD4+ and CD8+ cells had a mean of approximately 3.2 ug.

Genomic DNA, serving as template, underwent TCR beta VDJ and CDR3 profiling. One entry per CDR3 protein results from TCRdb running MiXCR on the reads. The sample comprises some 98,000 distinct CDR3 sequences, around 70% of which are singletons, and 65% rests with the top ten. CD8+CD57+ cell expansion, shown by flow cytometry, had occurred in the patients selected for sequencing. Severe acquired aplastic anemia was present in every patient. V shed 0 bases and J shed 4 bases, with 10 bases lying between them. The germline gives CDR1 SGDLS, CDR2 YYNGEE. The CDR3 covers 15 residues. The sequenced sample consisted of sorted CD4+, CD8+, or CD8+CD57+ T cells (not recorded which) from PBMCs. The receptor was derived from a human donor with aplastic anemia. The J gene is TRBJ2-2, the V gene TRBV9, with D possibly matching TRBD2 (6 bases). The CDR3 region is CASSVALSGTGELFF. In nucleotides, the CDR3 is TGTGCCAGCAGCGTAGCCCTTAGCGGCACCGGGGAGCTGTTTTTT.